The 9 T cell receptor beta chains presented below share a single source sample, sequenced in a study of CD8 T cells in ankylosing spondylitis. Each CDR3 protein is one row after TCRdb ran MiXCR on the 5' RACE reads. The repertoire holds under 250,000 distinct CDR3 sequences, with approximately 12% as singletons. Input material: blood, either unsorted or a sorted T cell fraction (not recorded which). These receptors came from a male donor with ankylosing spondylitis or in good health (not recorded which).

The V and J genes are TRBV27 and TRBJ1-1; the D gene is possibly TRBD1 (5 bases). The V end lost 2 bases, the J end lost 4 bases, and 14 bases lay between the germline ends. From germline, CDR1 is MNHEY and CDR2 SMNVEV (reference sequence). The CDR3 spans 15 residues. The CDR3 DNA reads TGTGCCAGCAGTTTAGGGGCCGACATGAGCACTGAAGCTTTCTTT. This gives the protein CASSLGADMSTEAFF.

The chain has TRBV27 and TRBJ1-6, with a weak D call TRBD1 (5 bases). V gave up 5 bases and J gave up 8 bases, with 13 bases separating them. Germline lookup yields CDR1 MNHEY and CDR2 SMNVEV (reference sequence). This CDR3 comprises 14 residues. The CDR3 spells CASSPGAAYSPLHF. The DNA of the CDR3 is TGTGCCAGCAGTCCCGGGGCAGCTTATTCACCCCTCCACTTT.

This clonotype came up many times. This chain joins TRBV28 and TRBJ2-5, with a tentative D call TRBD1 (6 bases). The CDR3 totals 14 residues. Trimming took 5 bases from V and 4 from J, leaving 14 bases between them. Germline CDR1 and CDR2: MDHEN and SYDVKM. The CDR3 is CASSANRVGETQYF. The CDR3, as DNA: TGTGCCAGCAGTGCGAACAGGGTTGGAGAGACCCAGTACTTC.

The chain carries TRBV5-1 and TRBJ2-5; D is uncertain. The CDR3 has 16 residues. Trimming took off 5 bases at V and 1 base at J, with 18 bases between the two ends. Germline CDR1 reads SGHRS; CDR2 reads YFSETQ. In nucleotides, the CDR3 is TGCGCCAGCAGTTCCCTGGGTCTCGGCATCCAAGAGACCCAGTACTTC. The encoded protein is CASSSLGLGIQETQYF.

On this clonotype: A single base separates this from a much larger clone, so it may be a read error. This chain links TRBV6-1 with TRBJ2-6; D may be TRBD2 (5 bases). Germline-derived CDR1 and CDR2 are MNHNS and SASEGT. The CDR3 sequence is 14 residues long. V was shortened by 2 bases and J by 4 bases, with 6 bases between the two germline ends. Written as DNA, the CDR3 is TGTGCCAGCAGTGAATCGGGGGGGGCCAACGTCCTGACTTTC. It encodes CASSESGGANVLTF.

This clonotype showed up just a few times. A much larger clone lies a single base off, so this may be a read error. The CDR3 sequence: CASSEDREETQYF. CDR3 DNA sequence: TGTGCCAGCAGCGAGGACAGGGAAGAGACCCAGTACTTC. The chain has TRBV11-3 and TRBJ2-5, with TRBD1 matching 8 bases. Germline V lookup: CDR1 SGHNT, CDR2 YENEEA. The length of the CDR3 is 13 residues. The junction had 2 bases not matched to a gene; V was cut back by 5 bases and J by 3 bases.

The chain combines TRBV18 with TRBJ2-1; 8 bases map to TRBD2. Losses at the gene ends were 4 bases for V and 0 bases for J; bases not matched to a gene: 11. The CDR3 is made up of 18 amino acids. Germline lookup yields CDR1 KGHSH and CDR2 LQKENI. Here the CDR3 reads CASSQAGEASSSYNEQFF. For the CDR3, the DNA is TGTGCCAGCTCACAAGCGGGGGAGGCTTCAAGCTCCTACAATGAGCAGTTCTTC. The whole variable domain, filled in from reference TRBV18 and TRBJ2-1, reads NAGVMQNPRHLVRRRGQEARLRCSPMKGHSHVYWYRQLPEEGLKFMVYLQKENIIDESGMPKERFSAEFPKEGPSILRIQQVVRGDSAAYFCASSQAGEASSSYNEQFFGPGTRLTVL.

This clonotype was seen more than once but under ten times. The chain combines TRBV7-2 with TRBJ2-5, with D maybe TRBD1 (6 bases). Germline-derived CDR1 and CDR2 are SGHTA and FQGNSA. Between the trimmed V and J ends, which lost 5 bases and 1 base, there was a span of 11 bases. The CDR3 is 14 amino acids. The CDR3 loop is CASSPGTIQETQYF. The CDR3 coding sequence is TGTGCCAGCAGCCCAGGGACAATCCAAGAGACCCAGTACTTC.

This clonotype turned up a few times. The CDR3 sequence: CSASLAGSRYEQYF. The CDR3 DNA follows: TGCAGTGCTAGCCTAGCGGGCTCTCGGTACGAGCAGTACTTC. V and J are TRBV20-1 and TRBJ2-7, with TRBD2 matching 8 bases. The CDR3 spans 14 residues. Germline V gives CDR1 DFQATT, CDR2 SNEGSKA (reference sequence). V gave up 3 bases and J gave up 4 bases; unmatched junction bases: 8.